The 4 T cell receptor beta chains presented below share a single source sample, sequenced in a study of T cells in Graves' hyperthyroidism and ophthalmopathy. It was RNA transcripts that yielded the amplified TCR beta CDR3 regions. First-round RT-PCR with HTBI primers amplified the TCR CDR3 region. One entry per CDR3 protein results from TCRdb running MiXCR on the multiplex PCR reads. The repertoire consists of over 700,000 distinct CDR3 sequences, with roughly a sixth occurring once and the leading ten covering about a sixth. The sequenced material came from blood. The receptor source for this set is a woman aged 45-60 years with Graves' hyperthyroidism that later progressed to Graves' ophthalmopathy.

This clonotype was seen only a few times. The chain has TRBV5-1 and TRBJ1-5; D unclear. The CDR3 contains 14 residues. The germline V gene has CDR1 SGHRS and CDR2 YFSETQ. V lost 0 bases to trimming and J lost 5 bases, with 9 bases between them. The CDR3 coding sequence is TGCGCCAGCAGCTTGGGTCACCCGGATCAGCCCCAGCATTTT. Translating gives CASSLGHPDQPQHF.

This clonotype was counted many times. The CDR3 nucleotides read TGTGCCGGTAAAAGAGACAGAGAGGAGACCCAGTACTTC. Protein: CAGKRDREETQYF. The chain combines TRBV3-1 with TRBJ2-5; weak D call: TRBD1 (5 bases). In germline, CDR1 is LGHDT, CDR2 YNNKEL (reference sequence). This CDR3 has 13 amino acids. Trimming shortened V by 11 bases and J by 5 bases, and 18 bases separated the two germline ends.

CDR3 sequence: CASSITRLGGAFF. Written as DNA, the CDR3 is TGTGCCAGTAGTATTACCAGGCTCGGGGGGGCTTTCTTT. The chain couples TRBV19 to TRBJ1-1; possible D gene TRBD1, 5 bases. The germline V gene encodes CDR1 LNHDA and CDR2 SQIVND (reference sequence). V lost 3 bases, J lost 11 bases, and 16 bases lay in between. CDR3 size: 13 residues.

This clonotype has ten or more counts. The V gene is TRBV7-9, the J gene TRBJ2-5; weak D call: TRBD1 (5 bases). This CDR3 contains 16 residues. V lost 1 base to trimming and J lost 5 bases, with 17 bases between them. CDR1 and CDR2 from the germline V gene are SEHNR and FQNEAQ (reference sequence). The CDR3 sequence is CASSLVGAKIRETQYF. CDR3 sequence (DNA): TGTGCCAGCAGCTTAGTAGGGGCGAAGATCAGGGAGACCCAGTACTTC.